These T cell receptor beta chains were read from a single sample in a study of blood T cell repertoires in COVID-19. Profiled with immunoSEQ multiplex PCR; TCRdb holds only in-frame clones, not every one. Of 210,000 or so clones detected, roughly four fifths appear once; the ten largest clones hold about 4.8%. Sequencing used PBMCs or T cells enriched from blood (not recorded which). All receptors come from a woman aged 45-65 years who had been exposed to COVID-19. Both conserved end residues are part of each CDR3.

TRBJ1-1,TRBV7-9,CASSLRRENTEAFF
TRBJ1-1,TRBV19,CASGETVKMNTEAFF
TRBJ1-5,TRBV19,CASSIQVNQPQHF
TRBJ1-2,TRBV10-2,CASSESGVVTGNYGYTF
TRBJ2-1,TRBV28,CASSNRQDYNEQFF
TRBJ1-2,TRBV5-6,CASSLTGPTHGYTF
TRBJ1-1,TRBV3-1/TRBV3-2,CASSQFLQGVSTEAFF
TRBJ2-1,TRBV9,CASSVGGGGSNEQFF
TRBJ1-5,TRBV7-9,CASSLEGAQPQHF
TRBJ2-1,TRBV6-5,CASEGFHNEQFF
TRBJ1-5,TRBV19,CASSIVTENQPQHF
TRBJ2-5,TRBV28,CASSSVGGLVKTQYF
TRBJ2-3,TRBV9,CASSVVVADTQYF
TRBJ2-1,TRBV10-2,CASIGGSPYNEQFF
TRBJ2-5,TRBV6-1,CASSEGTATETQYF
TRBJ2-2,TRBV7-2,CASSVGGYLNTGELFF
TRBJ2-7,TRBV5-8,CASSLPDSYEQYF
TRBJ2-7,TRBV6-6,CASSALRGAYEQYF
TRBJ1-5,TRBV27,CASSLRDREVNQPQHF
TRBJ2-7,TRBV28,CASSTPAGWGVHEQYF
TRBJ1-5,TRBV10-1,CASSEPGTRGSNQPQHF
TRBJ2-7,TRBV7-9,CASSRPGQPYEQYF
TRBJ1-1,TRBV3-1/TRBV3-2,CASSPAGFNTEAFF